Listed below are T cell receptor beta chains from one sample, sequenced in a study of blood T cell repertoires in COVID-19. The data were produced by immunoSEQ multiplex PCR, yet TCRdb's version contains in-frame clones alone and is incomplete. The sample carries more than 85,000 clones, approximately 85% recorded once. The sequenced material came from peripheral blood. All receptors come from an older woman with acute or convalescent COVID-19. Each CDR3 is given with its conserved first and last residue. A D gene is named only where the DNA matches it firmly. The listing skips clone size in some rows; elsewhere it reads once, few, many or a size class.

>TRBJ2-1|TRBD2|few|TRBV18
TGTGCCAGCTCACCACCAAGCGGGAGAAATGAGCAGTTCTTC
CASSPPSGRNEQFF
>TRBJ1-4|NA|NA|TRBV28
TGTGCCAGCGGAGCGGCGAATGAAAAACTGTTTTTT
CASGAANEKLFF
>TRBJ1-2|NA|NA|TRBV5-6
TGTGCCAGCAGCCTACCGGGGTCCGATGGCTACACCTTC
CASSLPGSDGYTF
>TRBJ1-1|NA|NA|TRBV28
TGTGCCAGCAGTTTATCAGCTACGGGGGGCTTGGGCACTGAAGCTTTCTTT
CASSLSATGGLGTEAFF
>TRBJ2-1|TRBD2|NA|TRBV7-2
TGTGCCAGCAGTCGGGGAAGCGGGGGGCCCTCCTACAATGAGCAGTTCTTC
CASSRGSGGPSYNEQFF
>TRBJ1-6|NA|NA|TRBV7-2
TGTGCCAGCAGCTTAGTCGGGTTTCGAAATTCACCCCTCCACTTT
CASSLVGFRNSPLHF
>TRBJ1-6|NA|NA|TRBV6-2/TRBV6-3
TGTGCCAGCAGTTGGGAGGGGGATTCACCCCTCCACTTT
CASSWEGDSPLHF
>TRBJ2-1|TRBD1|few|TRBV9
TGTGCCAGCAGCGTAGGGGGAGACAGGGGTAGTGAGCAGTTCTTC
CASSVGGDRGSEQFF
>TRBJ2-5|TRBD2|NA|TRBV2
TGTGCCAGCAGTTCCGGGACTAGCGGGGGGGCCGAGACCCAGTACTTC
CASSSGTSGGAETQYF
>TRBJ1-6|NA|once|TRBV29-1
TGCAGCGTTCAATTAGCCCCTCGGGGTACCTATAATTCACCCCTCCACTTT
CSVQLAPRGTYNSPLHF
>TRBJ2-1|NA|NA|TRBV30
TGTGCCTGGAGTGTAGGGAGCTCCTACAATGAGCAGTTCTTC
CAWSVGSSYNEQFF
>TRBJ1-1|NA|NA|TRBV4-1
TGCGCCAGCAGCCAAGAGCCCCTCTCCAGGGTACCTGAAGCTTTCTTT
CASSQEPLSRVPEAFF
>TRBJ2-2|TRBD1|NA|TRBV18
TGTGCCAGCTCATCAGGGACAGCAGCGAACACCGGGGAGCTGTTTTTT
CASSSGTAANTGELFF
>TRBJ1-2|NA|NA|TRBV29-1
TGCAGCGTAGGCGGACTGCGTGCTAACTATGGCTACACCTTC
CSVGGLRANYGYTF
>TRBJ2-1|NA|NA|TRBV3-1/TRBV3-2
TGTGCCAGCAGCCGCAATACCGGGACTTCCTCCTACAATGAGCAGTTCTTC
CASSRNTGTSSYNEQFF
>TRBJ1-2|TRBD1|NA|TRBV6-5
TGTGCCAGCAAAACGGGACAGACGGGCTATGGCTACACCTTC
CASKTGQTGYGYTF
>TRBJ2-7|TRBD1|few|TRBV5-1
TGCGCCAGCAGCTACTCTCGGGACAGGAGAGGCTACGAGCAGTACTTC
CASSYSRDRRGYEQYF
>TRBJ2-5|NA|few|TRBV9
TGTGCCAGCAGCGACACGGCGGGTGAGACCCAGTACTTC
CASSDTAGETQYF
>TRBJ1-6|TRBD1|few|TRBV2
TGTGCCAGCACCTCCGACAGGGTAGTTTCACCCCTCCACTTT
CASTSDRVVSPLHF
>TRBJ1-4|NA|NA|TRBV12-3/TRBV12-4
TGTGCCAGCAGCTTGGCCAGAAAACTGTTTTTT
CASSLARKLFF
>TRBJ1-5|NA|NA|TRBV7-2
TGTGCCAGCAGCCCAGCGGGAGATCAGCCCCAGCATTTT
CASSPAGDQPQHF
>TRBJ1-1|NA|NA|TRBV28
TGTGCCAGCAAGGGCAGGGACATTGAAGCTTTCTTT
CASKGRDIEAFF
>TRBJ2-2|TRBD1|NA|TRBV5-1
TGCGCCAGCAGCTGGGGACAGGGTGCGAACACCGGGGAGCTGTTTTTT
CASSWGQGANTGELFF
>TRBJ1-1|NA|NA|TRBV7-2
TGTGCCAGCAGCCAGGGCAGGTGGGCAAGGAACACTGAAGCTTTCTTT
CASSQGRWARNTEAFF
>TRBJ1-2|TRBD1|NA|TRBV5-1
TGCGCCAGCAGTCAGCTTCTGGGACAGAGCTATGGCTACACCTTC
CASSQLLGQSYGYTF
>TRBJ1-5|NA|NA|TRBV7-2
TGTGCCAGCAGCTTCTGGGGCTCAAATCAGCCCCAGCATTTT
CASSFWGSNQPQHF
>TRBJ1-2|TRBD1|once|TRBV7-9
TGTGCCAGCAGCTTATCCCGACAGGGGGACTATGGCTACACCTTC
CASSLSRQGDYGYTF
>TRBJ2-2|NA|NA|TRBV4-1
TGCGCCAGCAGCCAAGAATGGAACAGGGGACTTCACACCGGGGAGCTGTTTTTT
CASSQEWNRGLHTGELFF
>TRBJ2-3|TRBD2|few|TRBV11-3
TGTGCCAGCAGCTTCCAAGTTGGACTAGCAAGAGATACGCAGTATTTT
CASSFQVGLARDTQYF